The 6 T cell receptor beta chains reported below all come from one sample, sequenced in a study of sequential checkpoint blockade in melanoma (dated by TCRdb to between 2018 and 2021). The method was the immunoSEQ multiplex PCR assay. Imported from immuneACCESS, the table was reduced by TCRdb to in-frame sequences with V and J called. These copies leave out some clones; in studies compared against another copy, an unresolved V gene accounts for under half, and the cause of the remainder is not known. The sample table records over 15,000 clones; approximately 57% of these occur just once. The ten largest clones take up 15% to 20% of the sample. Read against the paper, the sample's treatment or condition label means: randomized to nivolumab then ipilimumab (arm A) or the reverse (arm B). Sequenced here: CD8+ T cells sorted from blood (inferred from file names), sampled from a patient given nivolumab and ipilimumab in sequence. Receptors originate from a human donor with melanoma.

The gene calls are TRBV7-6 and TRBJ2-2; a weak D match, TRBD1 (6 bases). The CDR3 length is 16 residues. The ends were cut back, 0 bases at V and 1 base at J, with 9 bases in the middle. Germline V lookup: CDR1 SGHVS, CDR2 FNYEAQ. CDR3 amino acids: CASSLAAQGNTGELFF. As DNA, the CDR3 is TGTGCCAGCAGCTTAGCGGCACAGGGGAACACCGGGGAGCTGTTTTTT.

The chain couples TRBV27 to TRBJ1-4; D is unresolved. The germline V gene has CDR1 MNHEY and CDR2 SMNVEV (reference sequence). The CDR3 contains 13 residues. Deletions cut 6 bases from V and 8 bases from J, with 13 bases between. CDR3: CASRDPGEEKLFF. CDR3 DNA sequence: TGTGCCAGCAGGGACCCCGGGGAGGAAAAACTGTTTTTT.

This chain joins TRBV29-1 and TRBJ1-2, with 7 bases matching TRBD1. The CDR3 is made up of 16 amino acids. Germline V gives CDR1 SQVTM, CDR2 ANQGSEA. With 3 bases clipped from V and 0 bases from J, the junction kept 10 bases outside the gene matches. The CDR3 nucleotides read TGCAGCGTTGACCTAAGGGGGCCTGAAGCTAACTATGGCTACACCTTC. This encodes CSVDLRGPEANYGYTF.

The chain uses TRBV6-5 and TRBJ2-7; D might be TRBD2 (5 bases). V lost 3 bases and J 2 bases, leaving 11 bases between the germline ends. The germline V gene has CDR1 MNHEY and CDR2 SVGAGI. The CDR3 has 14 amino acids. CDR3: CASSYGLGAYEQYF. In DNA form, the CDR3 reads TGTGCCAGCAGTTATGGTCTCGGGGCCTACGAGCAGTACTTC.

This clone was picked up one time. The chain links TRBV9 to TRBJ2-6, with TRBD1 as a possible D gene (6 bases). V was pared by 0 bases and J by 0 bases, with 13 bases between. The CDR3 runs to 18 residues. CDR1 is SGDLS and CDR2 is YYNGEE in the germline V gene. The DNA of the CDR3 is TGTGCCAGCAGCGTAGCGGTGACAGGTCTCTCTGGGGCCAACGTCCTGACTTTC. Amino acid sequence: CASSVAVTGLSGANVLTF. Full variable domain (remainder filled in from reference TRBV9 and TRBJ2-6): DSGVTQTPKHLITATGQRVTLRCSPRSGDLSVYWYQQSLDQGLQFLIQYYNGEERAKGNILERFSAQQFPDLHSELNLSSLELGDSALYFCASSVAVTGLSGANVLTFGAGSRLTVL.

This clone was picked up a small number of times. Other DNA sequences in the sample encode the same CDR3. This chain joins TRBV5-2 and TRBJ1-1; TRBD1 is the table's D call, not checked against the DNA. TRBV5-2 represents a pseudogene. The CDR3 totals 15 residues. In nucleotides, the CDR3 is TGCGCCAGCAGCCTGAGGACAGGGGGGAACACTGAAGCTTTCTTT. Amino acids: CASSLRTGGNTEAFF.